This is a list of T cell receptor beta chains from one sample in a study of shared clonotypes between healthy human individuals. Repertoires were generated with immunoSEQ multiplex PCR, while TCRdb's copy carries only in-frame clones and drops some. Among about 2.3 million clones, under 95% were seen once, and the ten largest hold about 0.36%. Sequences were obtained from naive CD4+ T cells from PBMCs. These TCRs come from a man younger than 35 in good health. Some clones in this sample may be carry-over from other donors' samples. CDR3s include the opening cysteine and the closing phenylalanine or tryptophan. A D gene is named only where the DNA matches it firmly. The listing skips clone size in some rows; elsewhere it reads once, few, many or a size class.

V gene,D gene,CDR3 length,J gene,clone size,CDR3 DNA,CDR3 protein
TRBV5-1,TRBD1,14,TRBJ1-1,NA,TGCGCCAGCAGCTTGTCTCCAGGGGGCACCGAAGCTTTCTTT,CASSLSPGGTEAFF
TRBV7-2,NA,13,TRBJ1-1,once,TGTGCCAGCAGCTTAGTAGAGGCCACTGAAGCTTTCTTT,CASSLVEATEAFF
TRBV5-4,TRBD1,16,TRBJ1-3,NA,TGTGCCAGCAGCCTGCGGACAGGGCCGGGGGGAAACACCATATATTTT,CASSLRTGPGGNTIYF
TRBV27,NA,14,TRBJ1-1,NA,TGTGCCAGCAGTTTTCAGCTCATGAACACTGAAGCTTTCTTT,CASSFQLMNTEAFF
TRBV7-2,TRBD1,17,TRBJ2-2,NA,TGTGCCAGCAGCTCCAGGAACTCCGACAGGGGCACCGGGGAGCTGTTTTTT,CASSSRNSDRGTGELFF
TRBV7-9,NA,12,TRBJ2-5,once,TGTGCCAGCAGCTTAGTGCTAGAGACCCAGTACTTC,CASSLVLETQYF
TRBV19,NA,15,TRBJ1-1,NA,TGTGCCAGTAGTACTATCAGGGCAGTGAACACTGAAGCTTTCTTT,CASSTIRAVNTEAFF
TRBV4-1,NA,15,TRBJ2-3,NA,TGCGCCAGCAGCCAAGGGATGCAGGGGCGGGATACGCAGTATTTT,CASSQGMQGRDTQYF
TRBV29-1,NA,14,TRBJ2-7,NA,TGCAGCGTTGTGTTTGGGGTATACCCCTACGAGCAGTACTTC,CSVVFGVYPYEQYF
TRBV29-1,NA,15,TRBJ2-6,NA,TGCAGCTACGTGGGTGTTTCGGGTGGGGCCAACGTCCTGACTTTC,CSYVGVSGGANVLTF
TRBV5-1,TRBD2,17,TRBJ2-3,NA,TGCGCCAGCAGCTTGGGGGCGACTAGCCAATTCACAGATACGCAGTATTTT,CASSLGATSQFTDTQYF
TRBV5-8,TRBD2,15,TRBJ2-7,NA,TGTGCCAGCAGCCCTAGGACTAGGTTATCCTACGAGCAGTACTTC,CASSPRTRLSYEQYF
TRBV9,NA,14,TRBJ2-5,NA,TGTGCCAGCAGCGCCCCCGGACGGGGAGAGACCCAGTACTTC,CASSAPGRGETQYF
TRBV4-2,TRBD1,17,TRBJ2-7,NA,TGTGCCAGCAGCCAAGAATGGGACAGGCGAGAACTTGACGAGCAGTACTTC,CASSQEWDRRELDEQYF
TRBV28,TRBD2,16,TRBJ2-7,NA,TGTGCCAGCAGGTCCGGGATACTAGCGGGGCCGTACGAGCAGTACTTC,CASRSGILAGPYEQYF
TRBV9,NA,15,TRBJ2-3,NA,TGTGCCAGCAGCGTAGGGGGGAGAGGCACAGATACGCAGTATTTT,CASSVGGRGTDTQYF